This T cell receptor (beta chain) was recovered during a study of metastatic and nonmetastatic thyroid tumors (dated by TCRdb to 2018 to 2020). With respect to the entire study: The researchers compared repertoires between peripheral blood samples and tumor or nodule tissue samples from patients with malignant or benign thyroid disease. Overall results and qualifications from the work: TCR beta diversity was reported as significantly higher in malignant tumors than in benign nodules, in both blood and tumor samples.

Library creation used PCR. Sequenced using an Illumina HiSeq 4000. High-throughput sequencing was used to profile the TCR beta-chain CDR3 region of every patient. On the authors' methods: A classifier to discriminate distant-metastatic papillary thyroid cancer patients was built from CDR3 differences across clinicopathological groups. To measure repertoire diversity the researchers used the Shannon index, while the Morisita-Horn index served to gauge how similar the tumor and blood repertoires were. The raw public data were reprocessed by TCRdb itself: fastp quality trimming at Q25, MiXCR clonotype calling, in-frame beta chains only. Clone size and V and J calls follow TCRdb, not the original study. The sample has approximately 84,000 clones on record, more than 13% of them singletons. Of the sample, 3.6% falls within the top ten clones. The germline V gene encodes CDR1 LGHDT and CDR2 YNNKEL (reference sequence). V loses 1 base of germline sequence and J loses 5 bases, and the interval between the two ends is 8 bases. The CDR3 holds 13 amino acids from the cysteine to the phenylalanine. The entry retains the CDR3 DNA only, 39 bases that are in frame from base 1.

To note about this clone: Which antigen it targets is not known. This clone may be a read error of a much larger clone one base away.

No treatment had been received by any patient before thyroid surgery. Using T-cell receptor beta sequencing, the researchers looked back retrospectively at clinical samples from patients, gathered between the early 2010s and the late 2010s. The sequence joins TRBV3-1 to TRBJ1-1; the D segment cannot be called with confidence. Sequencing used blood. The receptor was isolated from a female donor with papillary thyroid cancer or a benign thyroid nodule (not recorded which). Some clones in this sample may be carry-over from other donors' samples. CDR3 reads: CASSQVSVTEAFF. The nucleotide sequence reads TGTGCCAGCAGCCAAGTCTCGGTAACTGAAGCTTTCTTT.